This T cell receptor beta chain came from a study of blood T cell repertoires in COVID-19. Study in general: COVID-19 samples, acute and convalescent, were from the United States, Italy and Spain.

This clone was recorded once. Libraries were prepared by immunoSEQ multiplex PCR; TCRdb keeps only in-frame clonotypes and omits some of them. The sample holds about 230,000 clones; roughly 79% are singletons and the top ten take roughly 7.4%. The CDR3 sequence is 13 residues long. Trimming removed 3 bases from V and 4 bases from J, with 12 bases in between. Germline CDR1 is GTSNPN and CDR2 is SVGIG (reference sequence). In Seattle, patients joined the study during active infection and were tracked longitudinally. Sequenced material: peripheral blood. The chain recombines TRBV30 with TRBJ1-1; no clear D. This clonotype originated in an elderly woman with COVID-19, enrolled during active disease. CDR3 in DNA: TGTGCCTGGAGAAGAGACTTGGGCACTGAAGCTTTCTTT. Translating gives CAWRRDLGTEAFF.